These T cell receptor beta chains were read from a single sample in a study of T cells after yellow fever vaccination. MiXCR was run by TCRdb on the 5' RACE reads, yielding one entry per CDR3 protein. The sample includes under 55,000 distinct CDR3 sequences, 6.6% of them seen just once. Here the sequenced sample was CD8+ T cells not binding an NS4B(214-222) dextramer, sorted from PBMCs, taken about 49 days after the first yellow fever vaccination. These receptors were collected from a man younger than 35 who received the YFV17D yellow fever vaccine. CDR3s include the opening cysteine and the closing phenylalanine or tryptophan. The D gene is left open where the match is weak. Clone size is shown for a subset of rows, as once, few, many or a class of expanded clone.

>TRBV19|NA|NA|TRBJ1-5
TGTGCCAGTAGTATAGATTCGGCCTTCAATCAGCCCCAGCATTTT
CASSIDSAFNQPQHF
>TRBV4-1|many|NA|TRBJ1-1
TGCGCCAGCAGCTACCAGAGGAAGGATATGAACACTGAAGCTTTCTTT
CASSYQRKDMNTEAFF
>TRBV11-2|NA|NA|TRBJ2-2
TGTGCCAGCAGCTTTTTCGAGGGGGGCGCCGGGGAGCTGTTTTTT
CASSFFEGGAGELFF
>TRBV12-3/TRBV12-4|NA|NA|TRBJ2-2
TGTGCCAGCCGAATGGGGCGATACACCGGGGAGCTGTTTTTT
CASRMGRYTGELFF
>TRBV11-2|many|NA|TRBJ2-6
TGTGCCAGCAGGGATCGGGACTCTGGGGCCAACGTCCTGACTTTC
CASRDRDSGANVLTF
>TRBV7-8|NA|NA|TRBJ2-5
TGTGCCAGCAGCCCGCTGACACAGGCGCACCAAGAGACCCAGTACTTC
CASSPLTQAHQETQYF
>TRBV27|many|NA|TRBJ1-2
TGTGCCAGCATCGGGAACTATGGCTACACCTTC
CASIGNYGYTF
>TRBV7-8|many|TRBD2|TRBJ2-3
TGTGCCAGCAGCTCATCCCGCGGACGGCGGGGGGGTAGCACAGATACGCAGTATTTT
CASSSSRGRRGGSTDTQYF
>TRBV4-3|many|NA|TRBJ2-6
TGCGCCAGCAGCCAGTACGAGACCTCTGGGGCCAACGTCCTGACTTTC
CASSQYETSGANVLTF
>TRBV6-1|many|NA|TRBJ2-5
TGTGCCAGCAGACGAAGGGGGTCCCAAGAGACCCAGTACTTC
CASRRRGSQETQYF
>TRBV7-8|NA|NA|TRBJ1-5
TGTGCCAGCAGCTCCTATAGCAATCAGCCCCAGCATTTT
CASSSYSNQPQHF
>TRBV20-1|many|TRBD1|TRBJ2-3
TGCAGTGCTAGAGATGTCTCCGTCCAGGGGGCAGCGGTCAGGACAGATACGCAGTATTTT
CSARDVSVQGAAVRTDTQYF
>TRBV20-1|NA|NA|TRBJ1-4
TGCAGTGCTAGACGACGCCTTGAGGAAAAACTGTTTTTT
CSARRRLEEKLFF
>TRBV7-6|many|TRBD1|TRBJ2-1
TGTGCCAGCAGCTCATCGACAGGGGTGAGCGAGCAGTTCTTC
CASSSSTGVSEQFF
>TRBV7-2|many|NA|TRBJ1-5
TGTGCCAGCAGCTTAGGGACCAATCAGCCCCAGCATTTT
CASSLGTNQPQHF
>TRBV3-1|few|NA|TRBJ2-2
TGTGCCAGCAGCCACGGGTCAGGGCGAACCGGGGAGCTGTTTTTT
CASSHGSGRTGELFF